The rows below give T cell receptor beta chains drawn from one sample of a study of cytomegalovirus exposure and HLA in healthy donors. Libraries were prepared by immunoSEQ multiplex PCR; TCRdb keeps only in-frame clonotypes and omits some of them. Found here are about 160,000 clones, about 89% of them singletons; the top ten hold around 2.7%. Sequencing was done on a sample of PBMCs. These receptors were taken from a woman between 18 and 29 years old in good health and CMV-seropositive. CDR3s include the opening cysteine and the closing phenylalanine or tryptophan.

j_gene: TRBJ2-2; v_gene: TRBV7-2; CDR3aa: CASSFSGTGGELFF
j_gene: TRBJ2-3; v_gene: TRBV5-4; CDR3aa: CASSPSSLFTDTQYF
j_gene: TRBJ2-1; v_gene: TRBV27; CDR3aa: CASSRTGPYNEQFF
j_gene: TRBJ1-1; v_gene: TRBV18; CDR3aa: CASSETGPPEAFF
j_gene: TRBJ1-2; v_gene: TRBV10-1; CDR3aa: CASSSRTNYGYTF
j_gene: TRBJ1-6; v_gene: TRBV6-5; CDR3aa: CASSYGQVNSPLHF
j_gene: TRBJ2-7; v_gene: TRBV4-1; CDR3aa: CASSQGGGKALEQYF
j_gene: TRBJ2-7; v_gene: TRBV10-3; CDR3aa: CAITRDSSYEQYF
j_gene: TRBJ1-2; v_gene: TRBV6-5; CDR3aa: CASSYFGELDYGYTF
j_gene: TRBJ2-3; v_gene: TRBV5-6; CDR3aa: CASSFPSTDTQYF
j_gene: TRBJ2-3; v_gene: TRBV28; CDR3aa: CASSLSGGFTDTQYF
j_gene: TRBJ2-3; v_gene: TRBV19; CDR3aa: CATRGLGDPSTDTQYF
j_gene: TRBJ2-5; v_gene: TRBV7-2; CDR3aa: CASSPTTGGETQYF
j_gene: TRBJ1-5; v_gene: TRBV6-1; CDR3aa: CASNAGTAYNQPQHF
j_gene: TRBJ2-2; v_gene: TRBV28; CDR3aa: CASSLGLAGETGELFF
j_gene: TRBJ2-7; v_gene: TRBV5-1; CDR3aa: CASSLTSGGAYEQYF
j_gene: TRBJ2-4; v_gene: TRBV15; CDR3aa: CATSRDRVNIQYF
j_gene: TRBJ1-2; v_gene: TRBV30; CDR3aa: CAWSWNLMDRVDGYTF
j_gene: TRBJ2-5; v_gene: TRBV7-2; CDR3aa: CASSLGVQGAFGETQYF
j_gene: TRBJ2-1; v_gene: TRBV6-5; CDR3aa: CASSSWSSGGYNEQFF
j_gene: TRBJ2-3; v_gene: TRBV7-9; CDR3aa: CASSLLTGLGTDTQYF
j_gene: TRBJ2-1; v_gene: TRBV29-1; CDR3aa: CSAATSGGARGQFF
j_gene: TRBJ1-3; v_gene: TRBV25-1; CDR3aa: CASSEYPRAGNTIYF
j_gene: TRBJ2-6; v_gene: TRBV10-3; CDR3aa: CAISGLGTTGANVLTF
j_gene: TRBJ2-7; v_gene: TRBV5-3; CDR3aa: CARSLLRRRGFYEQYF
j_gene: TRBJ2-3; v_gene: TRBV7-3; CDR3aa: CASSLAGGSDTQYF
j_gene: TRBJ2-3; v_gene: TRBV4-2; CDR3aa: CASSQDMVAGGTDTQYF
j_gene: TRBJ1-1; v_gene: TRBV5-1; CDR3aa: CASSLLGAHTEAFF
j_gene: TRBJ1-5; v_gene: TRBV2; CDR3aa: CASSESRDRAVDQPQHF
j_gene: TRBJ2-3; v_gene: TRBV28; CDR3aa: CASSLFVELGRGTDTQYF
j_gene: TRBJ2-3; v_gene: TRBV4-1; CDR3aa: CASSLGTGIGIDTQYF
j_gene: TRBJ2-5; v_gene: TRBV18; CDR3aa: CASSPEETQYF
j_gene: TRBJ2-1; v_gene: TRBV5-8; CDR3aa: CASRFIPGGTREQFF
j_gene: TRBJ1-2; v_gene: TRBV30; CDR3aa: CAWSPAQVYGYTF
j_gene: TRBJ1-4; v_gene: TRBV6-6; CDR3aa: CASSYIAGTNEKLFF
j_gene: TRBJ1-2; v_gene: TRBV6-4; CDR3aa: CASSAGGVGYTF
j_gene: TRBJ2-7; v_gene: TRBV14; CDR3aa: CASSQRGRVRVDEQYF
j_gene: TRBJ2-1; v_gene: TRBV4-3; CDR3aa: CASSQDLAGVNNEQFF
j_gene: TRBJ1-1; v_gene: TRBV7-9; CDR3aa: CASSPIMTGTENTEAFF
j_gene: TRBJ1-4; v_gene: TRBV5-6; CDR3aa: CASSSTVATNEKLFF
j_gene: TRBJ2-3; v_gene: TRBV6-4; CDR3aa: CASSLAGGTATDTQYF
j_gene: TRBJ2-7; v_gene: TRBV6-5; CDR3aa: CASSYGRGLSYEQYF
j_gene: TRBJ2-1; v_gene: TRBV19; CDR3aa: CASSMGLAGDGNNEQFF
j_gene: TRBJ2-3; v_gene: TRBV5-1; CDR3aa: CASRGAITDTQYF
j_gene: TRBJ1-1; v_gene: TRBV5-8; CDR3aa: CASSLEDILGLNTEAFF
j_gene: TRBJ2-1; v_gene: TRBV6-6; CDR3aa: CASSYGRRGSNEQFF
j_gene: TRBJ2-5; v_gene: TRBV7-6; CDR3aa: CASSLAQGVGETQYF
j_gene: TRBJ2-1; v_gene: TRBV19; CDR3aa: CASSMGLAGGDNEQFF
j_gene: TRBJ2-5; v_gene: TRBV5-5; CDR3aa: CASSRFSKETQYF
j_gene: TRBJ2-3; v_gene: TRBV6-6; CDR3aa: CASSYGGAFGADTQYF
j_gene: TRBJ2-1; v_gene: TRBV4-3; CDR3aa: CASSHPPISRGVSSYNEQFF
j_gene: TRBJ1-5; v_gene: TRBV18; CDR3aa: CASSPTGIYNQPQHF
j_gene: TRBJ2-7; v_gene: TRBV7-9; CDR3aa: CASSLPTSGAGHEQYF
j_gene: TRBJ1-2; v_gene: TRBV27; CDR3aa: CASSSSGYYGYTF